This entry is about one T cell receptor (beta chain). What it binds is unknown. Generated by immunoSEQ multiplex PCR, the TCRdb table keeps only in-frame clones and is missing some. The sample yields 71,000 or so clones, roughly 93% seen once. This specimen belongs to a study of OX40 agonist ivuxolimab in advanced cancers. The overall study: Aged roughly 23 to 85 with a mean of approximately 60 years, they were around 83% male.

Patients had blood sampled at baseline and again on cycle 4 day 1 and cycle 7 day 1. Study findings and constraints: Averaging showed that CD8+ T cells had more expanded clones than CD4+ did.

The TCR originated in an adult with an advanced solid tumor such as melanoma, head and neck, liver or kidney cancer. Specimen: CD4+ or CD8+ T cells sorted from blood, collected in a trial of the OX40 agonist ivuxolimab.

CDR3 DNA sequence: TGTGCCAGCAGTGAACGCGGGGAGACCCAGTACTTC. This translates into CASSERGETQYF. The chain employs TRBV6-1 and TRBJ2-5; maybe TRBD2 (5 bases). Germline loops: CDR1 MNHNS, CDR2 SASEGT. The CDR3 totals 12 residues. V was cut by 2 bases and J by 5 bases, with 6 bases left in between.